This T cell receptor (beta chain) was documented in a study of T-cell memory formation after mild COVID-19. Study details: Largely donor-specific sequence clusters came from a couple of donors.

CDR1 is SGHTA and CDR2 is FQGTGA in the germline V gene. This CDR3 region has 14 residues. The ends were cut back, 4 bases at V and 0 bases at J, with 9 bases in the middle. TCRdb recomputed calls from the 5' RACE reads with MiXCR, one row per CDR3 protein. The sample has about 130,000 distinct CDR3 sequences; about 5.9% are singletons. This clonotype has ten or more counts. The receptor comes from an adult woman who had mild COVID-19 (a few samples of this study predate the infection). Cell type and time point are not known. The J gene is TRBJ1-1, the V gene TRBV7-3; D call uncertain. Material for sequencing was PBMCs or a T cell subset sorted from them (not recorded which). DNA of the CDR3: TGTGCCAGCAGCTCTCATAACCTGAACACTGAAGCTTTCTTT. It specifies CASSSHNLNTEAFF.